This passage covers 21 T cell receptor beta chains from one sample sequenced in a study of blood T cell repertoires in COVID-19. Sequencing was performed with immunoSEQ multiplex PCR; in TCRdb, only in-frame clones are kept and a portion is missing. The sample lists a few hundred thousand clones, roughly 90% occurring once. Sequenced input: PBMCs or T cells enriched from blood (not recorded which). The source is a woman in her 30s who had recovered from COVID-19.

This clone came up a few times. V and J are TRBV18 and TRBJ2-7, with 10 bases matching TRBD1. The CDR3 runs to 15 residues. CDR1 and CDR2 from the germline V gene are KGHSH and LQKENI. J was trimmed by 0 bases and V by 6 bases; bases with no gene match: 5. CDR3 loop: CASSPGQGPSYEQYF. In nucleotides, the CDR3 is TGTGCCAGCTCGCCGGGACAGGGGCCCTCCTACGAGCAGTACTTC.

This chain links TRBV7-2 with TRBJ1-2; D is perhaps TRBD1 (6 bases). The CDR3 is 12 residues long. Trimming pared 0 bases from V and 8 bases from J, leaving 7 bases between. Germline CDR1 reads SGHTA; CDR2 reads FQGNSA. The CDR3 bases are TGTGCCAGCAGCTTAGCGCAGGGGGGCTACACCTTC. The encoded protein is CASSLAQGGYTF.

The chain is built from TRBV7-6 and TRBJ2-1; tentative D call: TRBD2 (5 bases). The germline V gene has CDR1 SGHVS and CDR2 FNYEAQ. The CDR3 extends over 15 amino acids. Trimming cost V 1 base and J 2 bases, with 9 bases left between them. CDR3 nucleotides: TGTGCCAGCAGCTTAGGTCCGGGAACCTACAATGAGCAGTTCTTC. Translated: CASSLGPGTYNEQFF.

The chain recombines TRBV7-9 with TRBJ1-4; 7 nucleotides agree with TRBD1. Germline assignment: CDR1 SEHNR and CDR2 FQNEAQ (reference sequence). V lost 1 base, J lost 14 bases, and 10 bases stayed unmatched. The CDR3 loop spans 14 amino acids. CDR3 nucleotides: TGTGCCAGCAGCTTAGAGGGGACAGCTCACGGGCTGTTTTTT. It specifies CASSLEGTAHGLFF. The full variable domain, rest sourced from reference TRBV7-9 and TRBJ1-4, is DTGVSQNPRHKITKRGQNVTFRCDPISEHNRLYWYRQTLGQGPEFLTYFQNEAQLEKSRLLSDRFSAERPKGSFSTLEIQRTEQGDSAMYLCASSLEGTAHGLFFGSGTQLSVL.

The J gene is TRBJ1-2, the V gene TRBV7-2, with TRBD1 matching over 7 bases. V shed 5 bases, J shed 5 bases, and the junction held 11 bases outside the gene matches. CDR3 length: 15 residues. Germline V CDR1 and CDR2: SGHTA, FQGNSA. In nucleotides, the CDR3 is TGTGCCAGCAGCCGTATGAGGACAGGAACTTATGGCTACACCTTC. This encodes CASSRMRTGTYGYTF.

V is TRBV30 and J is TRBJ2-5, with 10 nucleotides matching TRBD1. The length of the CDR3 is 13 residues. Germline V gene data show CDR1 as GTSNPN and CDR2 as SVGIG (reference sequence). V lost 5 bases to trimming and J lost 3 bases; unmatched junction nucleotides: 3. DNA for the CDR3: TGTGCCTGGGGGACAGGGGTCGAAGAGACCCAGTACTTC. It translates to CAWGTGVEETQYF. Together with reference TRBV30 and TRBJ2-5, the CDR3 gives the full variable domain: SQTIHQWPATLVQPVGSPLSLECTVEGTSNPNLYWYRQAAGRGLQLLFYSVGIGQISSEVPQNLSASRPQDRQFILSSKKLLLSDSGFYLCAWGTGVEETQYFGPGTRLLVL.

V and J are TRBV2 and TRBJ2-2, with 9 nucleotides matching TRBD1. V was clipped by 7 bases and J by 0 bases; unmatched bases: 3. Germline CDR1 SNHLY, CDR2 FYNNEI. The CDR3 is made up of 15 amino acids. The CDR3: CASNRDRANTGELFF. The CDR3 DNA reads as TGTGCCAGCAACCGGGACAGGGCGAACACCGGGGAGCTGTTTTTT.

V and J are TRBV6-6 and TRBJ1-5, with 8 bases fitting TRBD1. The CDR3 extends over 15 amino acids. Per the germline V gene, CDR1 is MNHNY and CDR2 is SVGAGI (reference sequence). Germline trimming cut 10 bases from V and 2 bases from J; bases unmatched to any gene: 10. The CDR3 DNA reads as TGTGCCACCATCCAGGACAGGGCTGGCAATCAGCCCCAGCATTTT. It yields the protein CATIQDRAGNQPQHF.

The chain recombines TRBV5-1 with TRBJ2-7, with D perhaps matching TRBD2 (6 bases). V was clipped by 4 bases and J by 3 bases, with 17 bases between them. Germline loops: CDR1 SGHRS, CDR2 YFSETQ. The CDR3 is 15 amino acids. CDR3 DNA: TGCGCCAGCAGCCCGCACGGGGGACTCGTCTACGAGCAGTACTTC. Its protein is CASSPHGGLVYEQYF.

This rearrangement joins TRBV3-1 (or the pseudogene TRBV3-2) to TRBJ1-2; a weak D match, TRBD1 (5 bases). Trimming pared 1 base from V and 6 bases from J, leaving 9 bases between. The CDR3 is 13 amino acids. Germline assignment: CDR1 LGHDT and CDR2 YNNKEL (reference sequence). The CDR3 region is CASSQAAGHGYTF. CDR3 nucleotide sequence: TGTGCCAGCAGCCAAGCGGCAGGGCATGGCTACACCTTC.

This chain joins TRBV10-2 and TRBJ2-7; TRBD2 agrees at 13 bases. The V gene's germline CDR1 is WSHSY and CDR2 SAAADI. The CDR3 spans 16 residues. J lost 2 bases, V lost 8 bases, and 9 bases had no gene match. The CDR3 region has the DNA TGCGCCAGCCGGACTAGCGGGGGTCTCGGGGCCTACGAGCAGTACTTC. Its protein product is CASRTSGGLGAYEQYF.

J is TRBJ2-2 and V is TRBV6-1; D gene unclear. The CDR3 consists of 16 residues. V dropped 3 bases and J dropped 1 base, with 12 bases sitting between them. CDR1 and CDR2 from the germline V gene are MNHNS and SASEGT. The CDR3 DNA reads TGTGCCAGCAGTGATCCCGGCAGGCTGAACACCGGGGAGCTGTTTTTT. Residues: CASSDPGRLNTGELFF.

This clone was seen a handful of times. The rearrangement uses TRBV5-6 and TRBJ1-6; 7 bases are a match to TRBD1. The germline V gene encodes CDR1 SGHDT and CDR2 YYEEEE. The CDR3 is made up of 13 amino acids. The V gene end was trimmed by 4 bases and the J gene end by 11 bases; junction bases not matched to a gene: 6. CDR3 amino acids: CASSPIQGTPLHF. The CDR3 region has the DNA TGTGCCAGCAGCCCTATACAGGGGACACCCCTCCACTTT. Supplemented by reference TRBV5-6 and TRBJ1-6, the full variable domain reads DAGVTQSPTHLIKTRGQQVTLRCSPKSGHDTVSWYQQALGQGPQFIFQYYEEEERQRGNFPDRFSGHQFPNYSSELNVNALLLGDSALYLCASSPIQGTPLHFGNGTRLTVT.

This chain links TRBV28 with TRBJ1-5; the D gene is possibly TRBD1 (6 bases). This CDR3 comprises 13 residues. Trimming cost V 5 bases and J 7 bases, with 12 bases left between them. Germline V lookup: CDR1 MDHEN, CDR2 SYDVKM. CDR3 residues: CASSPQGWQPQHF. The CDR3 DNA reads TGTGCCAGCAGTCCACAGGGTTGGCAGCCCCAGCATTTT.

This chain links TRBV30 with TRBJ2-2; no definite D call. The V gene lost 3 bases and the J gene lost 7 bases, with 6 bases spanning the gap. CDR3 length: 11 residues. CDR1 GTSNPN and CDR2 SVGIG come from the germline V gene (reference sequence). The CDR3 sequence: CAWRRFGELFF. The CDR3 DNA sequence: TGTGCCTGGAGGAGGTTCGGGGAGCTGTTTTTT.

This rearrangement joins TRBV6-5 to TRBJ1-1, with 7 positions matching TRBD1. CDR3 size: 14 residues. CDR1 and CDR2 from the germline V gene are MNHEY and SVGAGI. The ends lost 5 bases at V and 1 base at J; junction bases unmatched: 4. The CDR3 region is CASSPWTGNTEAFF. Here the CDR3 DNA reads TGTGCCAGCAGTCCCTGGACAGGGAACACTGAAGCTTTCTTT.

The chain links TRBV4-3 to TRBJ1-6; D is unclear. Germline V lookup: CDR1 LGHNA, CDR2 YSLEER. The CDR3 is 15 residues long. V lost 0 bases and J lost 9, with 12 bases in between. CDR3 in DNA: TGCGCCAGCAGCCAAGAGCCCCAAGAGGGTTCACCCCTCCACTTT. It codes for CASSQEPQEGSPLHF.

A single count supports this clone. This chain joins TRBV5-1 and TRBJ2-5; tentatively, D is TRBD2 (7 bases). V lost 6 bases to trimming and J lost 1 base, with 13 bases between them. This CDR3 is 14 amino acids long. The germline gives CDR1 SGHRS, CDR2 YFSETQ. The chain's CDR3 is CASTGGRRQETQYF. The CDR3, as DNA: TGCGCCAGCACGGGGGGCAGACGCCAAGAGACCCAGTACTTC.

This clone was counted once. This sequence joins TRBV29-1 and TRBJ2-2; D may be TRBD1 (6 bases). CDR1 is SQVTM and CDR2 is ANQGSEA in the germline V gene. The V gene lost 2 bases and the J gene lost 2 bases, with 15 bases spanning the gap. The CDR3 has 16 residues. CDR3 nucleotides: TGCAGCGTTGAATCGGTCTCAGGGGTAAACACCGGGGAGCTGTTTTTT. It codes for CSVESVSGVNTGELFF.

This chain joins TRBV5-8 and TRBJ2-2, with a possible D match to TRBD2 (6 bases). The CDR3 loop spans 16 amino acids. Trimming left V 7 bases short and J 1 base short, with 17 bases between. CDR1 is SGHTS, CDR2 YDEGEE, per germline. The CDR3 bases are TGTGCCAGCGCGCCCGTGGTGGGAGGGAACACCGGGGAGCTGTTTTTT. Translated: CASAPVVGGNTGELFF. Together with reference TRBV5-8 and TRBJ2-2, the CDR3 gives the full variable domain: EAGVTQSPTHLIKTRGQQATLRCSPISGHTSVYWYQQALGLGLQFLLWYDEGEERNRGNFPPRFSGRQFPNYSSELNVNALELEDSALYLCASAPVVGGNTGELFFGEGSRLTVL.

A note on this clone: The same CDR3 arises from other DNA sequences in this sample as well. The chain carries TRBV19 and TRBJ1-1, with D unresolved. The CDR3 length is 13 residues. The V gene lost 3 bases and the J gene lost 5 bases, with 10 bases spanning the gap. From germline, CDR1 is LNHDA and CDR2 SQIVND (reference sequence). The CDR3 DNA sequence: TGTGCCAGTAGTATCCGGGGAGGTACTGAAGCTTTCTTT. Translated, it gives CASSIRGGTEAFF.